Below are 20 T cell receptor beta chains sequenced from a single sample in a study of cytomegalovirus exposure and HLA in healthy donors. Primers included in the PCR were 60 Vbeta and 13 Jbeta primers. TCRdb's copy holds only in-frame clones and misses some; the assay was immunoSEQ multiplex PCR. The table shows under 150,000 clones, with approximately 84% occurring only once. What was sequenced was PBMCs. The receptors come from a man aged 30-40 years in good health and CMV-seropositive.

This clone was seen only once. This chain connects TRBV11-2 to TRBJ2-5, with 9 bases lining up with TRBD2. V shed 1 base and J 4 bases; nucleotides not matched to a gene: 4. Germline assignment: CDR1 SGHAT and CDR2 FQNNGV. The CDR3 extends over 15 amino acids. CDR3: CASSLVLAGRETQYF. DNA for the CDR3: TGTGCCAGCAGCTTAGTCCTAGCGGGAAGAGAGACCCAGTACTTC. Full variable domain (outside the CDR3, taken from reference TRBV11-2 and TRBJ2-5): EAGVAQSPRYKIIEKRQSVAFWCNPISGHATLYWYQQILGQGPKLLIQFQNNGVVDDSQLPKDRFSAERLKGVDSTLKIQPAKLEDSAVYLCASSLVLAGRETQYFGPGTRLLVL.

This sequence joins TRBV6-5 and TRBJ2-5, with D hard to call. Between the trimmed V and J ends, which lost 1 base and 2 bases, there was a span of 11 bases. This CDR3 region has 15 residues. Germline V gene sequence: CDR1 MNHEY, CDR2 SVGAGI. DNA for the CDR3: TGTGCCAGCAGTTACTGGCGAGGTGATCAAGAGACCCAGTACTTC. Translated: CASSYWRGDQETQYF.

The genes are TRBV29-1 and TRBJ2-3; 10 nucleotides match TRBD2. V shed 6 bases, J shed 3 bases, and the junction held 9 bases outside the gene matches. The CDR3 loop spans 15 amino acids. Germline loops: CDR1 SQVTM, CDR2 ANQGSEA. CDR3: CSVDGASGRTDTQYF. CDR3 nucleotides: TGCAGCGTCGACGGGGCTAGCGGGAGAACAGATACGCAGTATTTT.

V and J are TRBV7-3 and TRBJ2-5; D ambiguous. Trimming removed 2 bases at V and 5 bases at J, with 9 bases between. The CDR3 has 13 residues. Per the germline V gene, CDR1 is SGHTA and CDR2 is FQGTGA. The CDR3 sequence is CASSLGWSETQYF. CDR3 nucleotides: TGTGCCAGCAGCTTAGGCTGGAGCGAGACCCAGTACTTC.

The chain links TRBV11-2 to TRBJ1-2; D perhaps matches TRBD1 (6 bases). V was cut by 1 base and J by 1 base, with 7 bases left in between. The V gene's germline CDR1 is SGHAT and CDR2 FQNNGV. CDR3 length: 14 residues. As DNA, the CDR3 is TGTGCCAGCAGCTTAGGACAGGTTAACTATGGCTACACCTTC. It encodes CASSLGQVNYGYTF.

Turning to this clone: The junction departs from germline at one end; a sequencing error may be responsible. This chain links TRBV7-7 with TRBJ2-5; 8 bases are shared with TRBD2. This CDR3 spans 14 amino acids. Germline V gene lookup returns CDR1 SSHAT and CDR2 FNYEAQ (reference sequence). The DNA for the CDR3 is TGTGCTAGCAGCTTAGCGGGAAGGGGAGAGACCCAGTACTTC. As protein: CASSLAGRGETQYF.

A remark on this clone: Its ends do not fully match the called genes, so a read error is possible. The chain is built from TRBV6-5 and TRBJ1-1; 7 bases fit TRBD1. The CDR3 is made up of 13 amino acids. Germline CDR1 MNHEY, CDR2 SVGAGI. The CDR3 nucleotides read TGTGCCAGCAATTACTACAGGGGTGCTGAAGCTTTCTTT. Translating it yields CASNYYRGAEAFF.

The chain uses TRBV6-1 and TRBJ2-3; 9 nucleotides line up with TRBD1. V shed 10 bases and J 4 bases; nucleotides not matched to a gene: 12. CDR1 is MNHNS and CDR2 is SASEGT in the germline V gene. The CDR3 extends over 15 amino acids. The CDR3 reads CAIVRQGGYSDTQYF. CDR3 DNA: TGTGCCATCGTTAGACAGGGGGGATATTCAGATACGCAGTATTTT.

The gene calls are TRBV10-2 and TRBJ1-1; 8 bases fit TRBD1. Germline values: CDR1 WSHSY, CDR2 SAAADI. The CDR3 totals 14 residues. Trimming cost V 4 bases and J 6 bases; bases outside gene matches: 7. The CDR3 is CASSGNRGASEAFF. For the CDR3, the DNA is TGCGCCAGCAGTGGTAACAGGGGGGCTTCTGAAGCTTTCTTT.

The chain couples TRBV19 to TRBJ2-5, with 7 bases aligning to TRBD2. CDR1 is LNHDA, CDR2 SQIVND, per germline (reference sequence). With V trimmed by 6 bases and J by 2 bases, 6 bases remained unmatched. There are 14 residues in the CDR3. In DNA, the CDR3 is TGTGCCAGTAGCCGAAAGGGACTACAAGAGACCCAGTACTTC. Protein: CASSRKGLQETQYF.

This clone was counted once. J is TRBJ1-6 and V is TRBV19; D unresolved. V was cut by 6 bases and J by 0 bases, with 9 bases left in between. The germline CDR1 and CDR2 sequences are LNHDA and SQIVND (reference sequence). This CDR3 has 15 amino acids. The chain's CDR3 is CASSILSSYNSPLHF. DNA for the CDR3: TGTGCCAGTAGCATCCTGAGCTCCTATAATTCACCCCTCCACTTT.

This clone was detected only once. The chain combines TRBV7-9 with TRBJ2-1; D may be TRBD1 (5 bases). V dropped 5 bases and J dropped 4 bases, with 15 bases sitting between them. This CDR3 is built from 15 residues. The germline V gene encodes CDR1 SEHNR and CDR2 FQNEAQ (reference sequence). DNA for the CDR3: TGTGCCAGCAGCCCACACGTAGACAGATACAATGAGCAGTTCTTC. Translation gives CASSPHVDRYNEQFF.

This clone has a handful of counts. J is TRBJ2-2 and V is TRBV11-3; 7 bases fit TRBD2. The junction had 3 bases not matched to a gene; V was cut back by 2 bases and J by 0 bases. Germline CDR1 and CDR2: SGHNT and YENEEA. This CDR3 comprises 16 residues. Here the CDR3 DNA reads TGTGCCAGCAGCTTACTCGCGGGGGCGAACACCGGGGAGCTGTTTTTT. Translated: CASSLLAGANTGELFF.

This clone was observed a few times. J is TRBJ1-1 and V is TRBV19, with TRBD1 matching over 7 bases. The CDR3 is made up of 16 amino acids. Germline V gene lookup returns CDR1 LNHDA and CDR2 SQIVND (reference sequence). V lost 1 base and J lost 3; bases outside the gene matches: 8. This chain's CDR3 is CASSIATGRMYTEAFF. CDR3 DNA: TGTGCCAGTAGTATAGCGACAGGGAGGATGTACACTGAAGCTTTCTTT.

The chain uses TRBV2 and TRBJ2-7; 10 positions agree with TRBD2. CDR1 is SNHLY, CDR2 FYNNEI, per germline. Losses at the gene ends were 4 bases for V and 4 bases for J; bases not matched to a gene: 1. The CDR3 covers 13 residues. The CDR3 DNA follows: TGTGCCAGCAGTGTAGCGGGGGGTTACGAGCAGTACTTC. This sequence encodes CASSVAGGYEQYF.

V and J are TRBV27 and TRBJ1-5; a weak D match, TRBD1 (5 bases). The ends were cut back, 3 bases at V and 4 bases at J, with 10 bases in the middle. The CDR3 spans 14 residues. Germline CDR1 and CDR2: MNHEY and SMNVEV (reference sequence). CDR3 in DNA: TGTGCCAGCAGTTTGGGGCAGGAAAATCAGCCCCAGCATTTT. It translates to CASSLGQENQPQHF.

The chain has TRBV28 and TRBJ1-2, with D possibly being TRBD1 (6 bases). This CDR3 has 13 amino acids. CDR1 and CDR2 from the germline V gene are MDHEN and SYDVKM. The V end lost 4 bases, the J end lost 3 bases, and 9 bases lay between the germline ends. This chain's CDR3 is CASSWGLDYGYTF. CDR3 coding DNA: TGTGCCAGCAGTTGGGGGCTCGACTATGGCTACACCTTC.

This rearrangement joins TRBV6-4 to TRBJ2-3; TRBD1 matches at 7 bases. Germline lookup yields CDR1 MRHNA and CDR2 SNTAGT. The CDR3 runs to 16 residues. V was clipped by 2 bases and J by 5 bases; unmatched bases: 10. Here the CDR3 DNA reads TGTGCCAGCAGTGACGAGCACGAGGGGGCAAGAGATACGCAGTATTTT. It codes for CASSDEHEGARDTQYF.

The chain carries TRBV5-1 and TRBJ2-2; 7 bases are shared with TRBD1. This CDR3 contains 15 residues. V was clipped by 2 bases and J by 2 bases; unmatched bases: 3. Germline V lookup: CDR1 SGHRS, CDR2 YFSETQ. CDR3 in DNA: TGCGCCAGCAGCTTAAACAGGGGAAACACCGGGGAGCTGTTTTTT. It yields the protein CASSLNRGNTGELFF.

The chain carries TRBV27 and TRBJ2-7; 10 positions match TRBD2. This CDR3 comprises 15 residues. V shed 2 bases and J 6 bases; nucleotides not matched to a gene: 7. The germline V gene has CDR1 MNHEY and CDR2 SMNVEV (reference sequence). CDR3 sequence reads: CASSLELAGKGEQYF. DNA of the CDR3: TGTGCCAGCAGTTTAGAACTAGCGGGGAAGGGCGAGCAGTACTTC.